Following are 10 T cell receptor beta chains from one sample sequenced in a study of blood T cells in healthy people across ages. With a J-beta primer mix and a sample-barcoded 5' primer, a second PCR ran about 7 to 12 cycles. Using its own MiXCR run on the 5' RACE reads, TCRdb lists one record per CDR3 protein. The sample contains roughly 700,000 distinct CDR3 sequences, about 52% of which appear only once. The sequenced sample was blood. All receptors come from a woman aged 60-70 years in good health.

J is TRBJ1-4 and V is TRBV7-2; D is possibly TRBD1 (6 bases). Germline assignment: CDR1 SGHTA and CDR2 FQGNSA. This CDR3 spans 18 amino acids. V lost 3 bases and J 6 bases, leaving 23 bases between the germline ends. CDR3 in DNA: TGTGCCAGCAGCTTCGGGGTAATGGGGGGGGCGGCTGATGAAAAACTGTTTTTT. This translates into CASSFGVMGGAADEKLFF.

The chain carries TRBV5-1 and TRBJ2-7; unclear D gene. V was clipped by 0 bases and J by 2 bases, with 12 bases between them. This CDR3 comprises 15 residues. The V gene's germline CDR1 is SGHRS and CDR2 YFSETQ. The DNA for the CDR3 is TGCGCCAGCAGCTTGGAGTGGGCCGGACCCTACGAGCAGTACTTC. It encodes CASSLEWAGPYEQYF.

This clonotype has more than one count but fewer than ten. The chain is built from TRBV15 and TRBJ2-1; 8 bases agree with TRBD1. The CDR3 covers 15 residues. The junction had 5 bases not matched to a gene; V was cut back by 0 bases and J by 7 bases. The germline CDR1 and CDR2 sequences are LNHNV and YYDKDF (reference sequence). The CDR3 here is CATSRDGQGRNEQFF. CDR3 nucleotides: TGTGCCACCAGCAGAGATGGACAGGGACGGAATGAGCAGTTCTTC.

The chain couples TRBV12-3 or TRBV12-4 to TRBJ2-7, with 9 bases lining up with TRBD1. The DNA end is a closer match to TRBJ2-5, so the J assignment may be wrong. The CDR3 totals 14 residues. The CDR3 sequence: CASIRTGAIETQYF. For the CDR3, the DNA is TGTGCCAGCATTCGGACAGGGGCAATCGAGACCCAGTACTTC.

The gene calls are TRBV3-1 and TRBJ1-2; 7 positions match TRBD1. This CDR3 is built from 14 residues. Germline CDR1 is LGHDT and CDR2 is YNNKEL (reference sequence). The V and J ends lost 4 bases and 8 bases, in that order; junction bases with no gene match: 10. This CDR3 is CASSPPQGGRGYTF. The CDR3 DNA follows: TGTGCCAGCAGCCCCCCTCAGGGGGGACGGGGCTACACCTTC.

J is TRBJ2-2 and V is TRBV20-1; D uncertain. The CDR3 is 14 residues long. Trimming stripped 1 base from V and 6 bases from J, with 12 bases between. Germline CDR1 DFQATT, CDR2 SNEGSKA (reference sequence). CDR3 protein: CSARVGLGSGELFF. CDR3 DNA: TGCAGTGCTAGAGTGGGTTTAGGGTCCGGGGAGCTGTTTTTT.

This clonotype came up once. This rearrangement joins TRBV13 to TRBJ2-5; D is possibly TRBD1 (6 bases). The germline V and J ends were trimmed by 3 bases and 11 bases, with 19 bases remaining between them. Germline values: CDR1 PRHDT, CDR2 FYEKMQ (reference sequence). The CDR3 contains 14 residues. CDR3 coding DNA: TGTGCCAGCAGCTTGATTTGGGACCCAGGGGAGCAGTACTTC. This translates into CASSLIWDPGEQYF. Full variable domain (outside the CDR3, taken from reference TRBV13 and TRBJ2-5): AAGVIQSPRHLIKEKRETATLKCYPIPRHDTVYWYQQGPGQDPQFLISFYEKMQSDKGSIPDRFSAQQFSDYHSELNMSSLELGDSALYFCASSLIWDPGEQYFGPGTRLLVL.

The V gene is TRBV5-6, the J gene TRBJ2-7; 8 bases match TRBD1. With 3 bases clipped from V and 3 bases from J, the junction kept 14 bases outside the gene matches. The CDR3 has 17 amino acids. Germline CDR1 is SGHDT and CDR2 is YYEEEE. The CDR3 DNA is TGTGCCAGCAGCTCTACCCGGGGACAGGTATCCTTCTACGAGCAGTACTTC. Residues: CASSSTRGQVSFYEQYF.

Details on this clonotype: Relative to the germline gene, one junction end is altered; a read error may explain this. This sequence joins TRBV28 and TRBJ2-1, with D perhaps TRBD1 or TRBD2 (5 bases each). This CDR3 comprises 15 residues. Per germline, CDR1 MDHEN and CDR2 SYDVKM. This CDR3 is CAGSLTGLKRGEQFF. The CDR3 DNA sequence: TGTGCCGGCAGTTTAACGGGGCTTAAACGCGGTGAGCAGTTCTTC.

This clonotype appeared a single time. This sequence joins TRBV27 and TRBJ2-7; D not resolved. The CDR3 has 14 residues. Trimming cost V 3 bases and J 3 bases, with 12 bases left between them. Germline-derived CDR1 and CDR2 are MNHEY and SMNVEV (reference sequence). The CDR3 here is CASSFKSRNYEQYF. For the CDR3, the DNA is TGTGCCAGCAGTTTCAAATCACGGAACTACGAGCAGTACTTC.